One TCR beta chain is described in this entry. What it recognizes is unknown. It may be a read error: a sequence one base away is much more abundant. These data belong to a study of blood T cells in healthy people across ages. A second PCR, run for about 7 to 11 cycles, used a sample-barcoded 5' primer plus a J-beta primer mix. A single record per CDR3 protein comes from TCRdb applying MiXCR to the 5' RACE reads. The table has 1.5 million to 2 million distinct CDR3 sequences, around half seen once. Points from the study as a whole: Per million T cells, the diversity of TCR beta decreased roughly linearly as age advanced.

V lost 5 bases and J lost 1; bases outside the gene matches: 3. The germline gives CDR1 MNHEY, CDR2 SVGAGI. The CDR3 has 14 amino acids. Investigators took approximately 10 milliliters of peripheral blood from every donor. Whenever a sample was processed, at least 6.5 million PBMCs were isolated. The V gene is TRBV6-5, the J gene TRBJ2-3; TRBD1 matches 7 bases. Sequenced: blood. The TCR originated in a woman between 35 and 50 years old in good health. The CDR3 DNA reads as TGTGCCAGCAGTATCGGGACAGGCACAGATACGCAGTATTTT. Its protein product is CASSIGTGTDTQYF.